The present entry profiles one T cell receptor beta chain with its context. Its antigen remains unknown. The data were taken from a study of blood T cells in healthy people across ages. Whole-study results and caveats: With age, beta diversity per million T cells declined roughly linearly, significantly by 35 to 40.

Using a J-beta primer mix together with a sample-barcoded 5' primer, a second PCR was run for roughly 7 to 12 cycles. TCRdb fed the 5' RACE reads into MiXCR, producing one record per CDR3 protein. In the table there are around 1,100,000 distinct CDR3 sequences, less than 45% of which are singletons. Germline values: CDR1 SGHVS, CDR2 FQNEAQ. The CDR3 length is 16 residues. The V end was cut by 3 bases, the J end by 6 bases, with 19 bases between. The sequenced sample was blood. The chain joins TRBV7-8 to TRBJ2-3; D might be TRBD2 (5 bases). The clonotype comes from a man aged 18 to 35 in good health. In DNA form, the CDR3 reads TGTGCCAGCAGCTTTGAGCGGCCTCCGGGTGAGGATACGCAGTATTTT. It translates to CASSFERPPGEDTQYF.